Here is one T cell receptor beta chain with its context. With 0 bases removed from V and 2 bases from J, the gap between germline ends came to 9 bases. Germline CDR1 reads SGDLS; CDR2 reads YYNGEE. There are 14 residues in the CDR3. Clones were read by immunoSEQ multiplex PCR, and TCRdb kept only the in-frame ones, dropping some. The sample shows almost 55,000 clones, around 86% of them seen only once. These data come from a study of blood T cell repertoires in COVID-19. The sample consisted of peripheral blood. This clonotype was sampled from a man aged 45-65 years with active COVID-19. The chain has TRBV9 and TRBJ2-7; D perhaps matches TRBD2 (5 bases). CDR3 amino acids: CASSVGSSPYEQYF. The CDR3 nucleotides read TGTGCCAGCAGCGTAGGTTCTAGCCCCTACGAGCAGTACTTC.